The 25 T cell receptor beta chains below all came from one sample that was sequenced in a study of early T cells in non-severe SARS-CoV-2 infection. TCRdb ran MiXCR on the 5' RACE reads and lists one entry per CDR3 protein. The sample includes about 61,000 distinct CDR3 sequences, more than 10% seen only once; the top ten take approximately 1.1%. This material consisted of whole blood, taken at baseline. The receptors originated from an adult who was a healthcare worker with PCR-confirmed SARS-CoV-2 infection or an uninfected control (not recorded which). The donor label of this sample is uncertain.

The J gene is TRBJ2-5, the V gene TRBV3-1; TRBD1 aligns across 7 bases. CDR1 and CDR2 (germline): LGHDT, YNNKEL (reference sequence). This CDR3 comprises 15 residues. After removal of 6 bases from V and 4 bases from J, the junction contained 11 bases not matched to a gene. The CDR3 coding sequence is TGTGCCAGCAGTAAGACGCTCCGGACAGGAGAGACCCAGTACTTC. This sequence encodes CASSKTLRTGETQYF.

This clonotype was picked up many times. The chain has TRBV24-1 and TRBJ2-7; D is undetermined. Germline assignment: CDR1 KGHDR and CDR2 SFDVKD. V dropped 6 bases and J dropped 5 bases, with 13 bases sitting between them. This CDR3 region has 13 residues. The CDR3 reads CATSPGTRDEQYV. The CDR3 coding sequence is TGTGCCACCAGTCCCGGAACAAGGGACGAGCAGTACGTC.

This clonotype was counted a few times. The gene calls are TRBV18 and TRBJ1-1; tentative D call: TRBD1 (5 bases). The CDR3 extends over 15 amino acids. V was cut by 6 bases and J by 1 base, with 15 bases left in between. The V gene's germline CDR1 is KGHSH and CDR2 LQKENI. The CDR3 reads CASSPGGGPNTEAFF. The DNA for the CDR3 is TGTGCCAGCTCCCCCGGGGGGGGACCGAACACTGAAGCTTTCTTT.

This clonotype has a count of ten or more. J is TRBJ1-1 and V is TRBV27; TRBD1 agrees at 7 bases. Per the germline V gene, CDR1 is MNHEY and CDR2 is SMNVEV (reference sequence). The CDR3 length is 15 residues. The V gene end was trimmed by 6 bases and the J gene end by 5 bases; junction bases not matched to a gene: 12. The CDR3 loop reads CASSHRQGGGTEAFF. The CDR3 DNA is TGTGCCAGCAGCCACAGACAGGGAGGGGGAACTGAAGCTTTCTTT.

The sample holds a few counts of this clonotype. V usage is TRBV2 and J usage is TRBJ2-1, with 10 bases fitting TRBD2. With 8 bases clipped from V and 5 bases from J, the junction kept 9 bases outside the gene matches. The CDR3 is made up of 15 amino acids. Germline V gives CDR1 SNHLY, CDR2 FYNNEI. CDR3 nucleotides: TGTGCCAGCCGACGGACTAGCGGCCTAAACAATGAGCAGTTCTTC. Its translation: CASRRTSGLNNEQFF.

The rearrangement links TRBV3-1 to TRBJ1-4; D is unresolved. The CDR3 extends over 15 amino acids. Trimming took off 6 bases at V and 0 bases at J, with 11 bases between the two ends. The germline V gene encodes CDR1 LGHDT and CDR2 YNNKEL (reference sequence). Here the CDR3 DNA reads TGTGCCAGCAGTCACTGGGATACAACTAATGAAAAACTGTTTTTT. Amino acids: CASSHWDTTNEKLFF.

This clonotype was counted between two and nine times. The chain carries TRBV12-3 or TRBV12-4 and TRBJ2-2; a weak D match, TRBD2 (6 bases). V was shortened by 7 bases and J by 1 base, with 13 bases between the two germline ends. The CDR3 covers 15 residues. CDR3 DNA sequence: TGTGCCAGCAACCTACGGGGGAAGAACACCGGGGAGCTGTTTTTT. It specifies CASNLRGKNTGELFF.

This clonotype was counted between two and nine times. The rearrangement uses TRBV28 and TRBJ1-4, with a weak D call TRBD1 (6 bases). Per germline, CDR1 MDHEN and CDR2 SYDVKM. The CDR3 contains 15 residues. The ends were cut back, 2 bases at V and 3 bases at J, with 10 bases in the middle. DNA of the CDR3: TGTGCCAGCAGTTTAGCGGGGGCCTCTAATGAAAAACTGTTTTTT. It codes for CASSLAGASNEKLFF.

This clonotype came up once. V gene TRBV2 combines with J gene TRBJ2-3; D is unclear. Germline V gives CDR1 SNHLY, CDR2 FYNNEI. V lost 7 bases and J lost 6, with 8 bases in between. The CDR3 is made up of 11 amino acids. The CDR3 DNA is TGTGCCAGCACCCCAAGGGATACGCAGTATTTT. Translation gives CASTPRDTQYF.

Ten or more counts support this clonotype. The rearrangement links TRBV7-2 to TRBJ2-1; D is unclear. Germline lookup yields CDR1 SGHTA and CDR2 FQGNSA. Trimming took 1 base from V and 5 from J, leaving 12 bases between them. The CDR3 runs to 15 residues. CDR3 nucleotide sequence: TGTGCCAGCAGCTTAGTCCCAACCCGAAACAATGAGCAGTTCTTC. As protein: CASSLVPTRNNEQFF. Using reference TRBV7-2 and TRBJ2-1 for the parts outside the CDR3, the full variable domain is GAGVSQSPSNKVTEKGKDVELRCDPISGHTALYWYRQSLGQGLEFLIYFQGNSAPDKSGLPSDRFSAERTGGSVSTLTIQRTQQEDSAVYLCASSLVPTRNNEQFFGPGTRLTVL.

The chain employs TRBV27 and TRBJ1-2; 8 bases are shared with TRBD1. The CDR3 is 16 residues long. Germline values: CDR1 MNHEY, CDR2 SMNVEV (reference sequence). V lost 1 base to trimming and J lost 6 bases; unmatched junction nucleotides: 10. CDR3 nucleotides: TGTGCCAGCAGTTTATTTGGTACAGGGGGGACTGATGGCTACACCTTC. Amino acids: CASSLFGTGGTDGYTF.

Only a few counts were recorded for this clonotype. The chain is built from TRBV4-1 and TRBJ2-1; the match to TRBD1 covers 7 bases. The CDR3 has 14 amino acids. J was trimmed by 4 bases and V by 5 bases; bases with no gene match: 5. CDR1 and CDR2 (germline): MGHRA, YSYEKL. Here the CDR3 DNA reads TGCGCCAGCAGCTTAGGGACAGTTTACAATGAGCAGTTCTTC. Its protein is CASSLGTVYNEQFF.

The chain links TRBV20-1 to TRBJ2-3; 9 nucleotides agree with TRBD2. Losses at the gene ends were 0 bases for V and 2 bases for J; bases not matched to a gene: 9. The CDR3 has 17 amino acids. The germline V gene encodes CDR1 DFQATT and CDR2 SNEGSKA (reference sequence). The CDR3 DNA reads TGCAGTGCTAGAGATTGGGGTAGCGGGGGACCCACAGATACGCAGTATTTT. Encoded protein: CSARDWGSGGPTDTQYF.

The rearrangement joins TRBV12-5 to TRBJ1-4; TRBD1 is a possible D gene (6 bases). The V gene lost 7 bases and the J gene lost 8 bases, with 20 bases spanning the gap. Germline V gene sequence: CDR1 LGHNT, CDR2 FRNRAP. CDR3 size: 15 residues. CDR3 in DNA: TGTGCTAGTGCTACCGGCGGGGGCGGAGGGGAAAAACTGTTTTTT. As protein: CASATGGGGGEKLFF.

The CDR3 here is CAWSEGISGNTIYF. In nucleotides, the CDR3 is TGTGCCTGGAGTGAGGGGATCTCTGGAAACACCATATATTTT. The chain links TRBV30 to TRBJ1-3; perhaps TRBD1 as D (5 bases). Germline CDR1 reads GTSNPN; CDR2 reads SVGIG (reference sequence). The germline V and J ends were trimmed by 1 base and 0 bases, with 7 bases remaining between them. This CDR3 spans 14 amino acids. The entire variable domain, with the rest obtained from reference TRBV30 and TRBJ1-3, is as follows: SQTIHQWPATLVQPVGSPLSLECTVEGTSNPNLYWYRQAAGRGLQLLFYSVGIGQISSEVPQNLSASRPQDRQFILSSKKLLLSDSGFYLCAWSEGISGNTIYFGEGSWLTVV.

The chain employs TRBV6-1 and TRBJ1-2; 9 bases are a match to TRBD1. CDR3 length equals 16 residues. V trimming: 4 bases; J trimming: 2 bases; junction bases outside the gene matches: 8. Germline V gene sequence: CDR1 MNHNS, CDR2 SASEGT. The CDR3 coding sequence is TGTGCCAGCAGTGCCAACCAAGGACAGGGGAACTATGGCTACACCTTC. Encoded protein: CASSANQGQGNYGYTF.

This chain uses TRBV4-1 with TRBJ2-1, with 9 bases that match TRBD1. CDR3 length equals 16 residues. Germline assignment: CDR1 MGHRA and CDR2 YSYEKL. The V segment lost 2 bases and the J segment 5 bases; nucleotides outside the gene matches: 7. The CDR3 DNA reads TGCGCCAGCAGCCAATCACCGGGACAGGGCAACAATGAGCAGTTCTTC. Protein: CASSQSPGQGNNEQFF.

V is TRBV6-5 and J is TRBJ2-2; unclear D gene. V gave up 0 bases and J gave up 6 bases, with 8 bases separating them. The germline gives CDR1 MNHEY, CDR2 SVGAGI. The CDR3 is 14 amino acids. CDR3 sequence reads: CASSYSLSAGELFF. CDR3 bases: TGTGCCAGCAGTTACTCTCTGTCGGCCGGGGAGCTGTTTTTT.

This clonotype has just a few counts. The V gene is TRBV30, the J gene TRBJ1-1; no reliable D call. V dropped 0 bases and J dropped 1 base, with 9 bases sitting between them. Germline V gene lookup returns CDR1 GTSNPN and CDR2 SVGIG (reference sequence). The CDR3 consists of 14 residues. CDR3 nucleotides: TGTGCCTGGAGTGTAGCGACAACGAACACTGAAGCTTTCTTT. As protein: CAWSVATTNTEAFF.

The CDR3 DNA follows: TGTGCCAGTATGAGGACGCAGACTAGCACAGATACGCAGTATTTT. It is translated as CASMRTQTSTDTQYF. The chain has TRBV19 and TRBJ2-3; D unclear. Germline values: CDR1 LNHDA, CDR2 SQIVND (reference sequence). V was cut by 7 bases and J by 0 bases, with 14 bases left in between. This CDR3 region has 15 residues.

This chain uses TRBV7-9 with TRBJ1-1, with D perhaps TRBD1 (6 bases). The V gene lost 10 bases and the J gene lost 2 bases, with 17 bases spanning the gap. Germline lookup yields CDR1 SEHNR and CDR2 FQNEAQ (reference sequence). The CDR3 loop spans 14 amino acids. For the CDR3, the DNA is TGTGCCACCACGAAAGGACAGAGAAACACTGAAGCTTTCTTT. Residues: CATTKGQRNTEAFF.

By share, this clonotype counts as medium-sized. This rearrangement joins TRBV11-2 to TRBJ2-1; D is unclear. CDR1 is SGHAT, CDR2 FQNNGV, per germline. The CDR3 length is 12 residues. V was clipped by 5 bases and J by 6 bases, with 8 bases between them. This CDR3 reads CASSLTRNEQFF. The CDR3 region has the DNA TGTGCCAGCAGCCTAACCCGCAATGAGCAGTTCTTC.

This clonotype was counted at least ten times. This chain links TRBV20-1 with TRBJ2-1; 13 bases align to TRBD2. The trim removed 6 bases at V and 6 bases at J, leaving 8 bases unmatched. This CDR3 comprises 15 residues. Germline-derived CDR1 and CDR2 are DFQATT and SNEGSKA (reference sequence). In DNA form, the CDR3 reads TGCAGTGCCCCACGGACTAGCGGGGGACCCAATGAGCAGTTCTTC. The encoded protein is CSAPRTSGGPNEQFF.

This chain links TRBV20-1 with TRBJ2-1, with 14 bases that match TRBD2. The germline V gene has CDR1 DFQATT and CDR2 SNEGSKA (reference sequence). The CDR3 loop spans 19 amino acids. The V segment lost 0 bases and the J segment 0 bases; nucleotides outside the gene matches: 7. The CDR3 DNA is TGCAGTGCTAGAGATCGACTAGCGGGGGGGTCGAGCTCCTACAATGAGCAGTTCTTC. Amino acid sequence: CSARDRLAGGSSSYNEQFF.

This chain joins TRBV20-1 and TRBJ2-2; possibly TRBD1 for D (5 bases). Trimming removed 6 bases from V and 1 base from J, with 12 bases in between. The CDR3 spans 14 residues. CDR1 and CDR2 from the germline V gene are DFQATT and SNEGSKA (reference sequence). Written as DNA, the CDR3 is TGCAGTGCGGTGGGGCAGGGGAACACCGGGGAGCTGTTTTTT. Protein sequence: CSAVGQGNTGELFF.